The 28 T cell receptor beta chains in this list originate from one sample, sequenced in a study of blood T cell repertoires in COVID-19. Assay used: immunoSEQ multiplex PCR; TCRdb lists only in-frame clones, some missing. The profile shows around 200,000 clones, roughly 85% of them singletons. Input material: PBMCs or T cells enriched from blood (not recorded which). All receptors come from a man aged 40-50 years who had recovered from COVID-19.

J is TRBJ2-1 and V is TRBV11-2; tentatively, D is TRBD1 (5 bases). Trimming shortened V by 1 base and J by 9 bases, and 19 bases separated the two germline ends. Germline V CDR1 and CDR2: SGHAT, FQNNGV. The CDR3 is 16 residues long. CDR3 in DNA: TGTGCCAGCAGCTTAGGAATTCAGGGAAGGTGGGGTGAGCAGTTCTTC. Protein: CASSLGIQGRWGEQFF.

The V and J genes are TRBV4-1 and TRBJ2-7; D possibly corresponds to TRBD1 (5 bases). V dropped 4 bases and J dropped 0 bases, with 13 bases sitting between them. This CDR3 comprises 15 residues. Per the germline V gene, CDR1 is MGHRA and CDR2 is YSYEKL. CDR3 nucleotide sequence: TGCGCCAGCAGCCTTAGGGGCCCAAGCTCCTACGAGCAGTACTTC. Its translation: CASSLRGPSSYEQYF.

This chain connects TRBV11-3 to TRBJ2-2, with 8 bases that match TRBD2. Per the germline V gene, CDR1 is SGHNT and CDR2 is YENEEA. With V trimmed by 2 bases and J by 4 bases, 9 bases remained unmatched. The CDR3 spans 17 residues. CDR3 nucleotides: TGTGCCAGCAGCTTATTAAGCGGGAGTGGAACCACCGGGGAGCTGTTTTTT. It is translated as CASSLLSGSGTTGELFF.

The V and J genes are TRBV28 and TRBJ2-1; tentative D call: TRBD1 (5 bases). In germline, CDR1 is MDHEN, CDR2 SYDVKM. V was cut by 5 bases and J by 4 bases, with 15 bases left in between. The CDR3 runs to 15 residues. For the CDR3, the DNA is TGTGCCAGCAGTCCCAAGGCCAGGGCGTACAATGAGCAGTTCTTC. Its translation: CASSPKARAYNEQFF.

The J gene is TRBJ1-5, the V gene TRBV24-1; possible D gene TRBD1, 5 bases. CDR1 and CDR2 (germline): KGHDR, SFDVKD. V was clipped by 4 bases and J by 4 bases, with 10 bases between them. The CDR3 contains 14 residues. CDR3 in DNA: TGTGCCACCAGTGACAGGGTAGGGAATCAGCCCCAGCATTTT. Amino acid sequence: CATSDRVGNQPQHF.

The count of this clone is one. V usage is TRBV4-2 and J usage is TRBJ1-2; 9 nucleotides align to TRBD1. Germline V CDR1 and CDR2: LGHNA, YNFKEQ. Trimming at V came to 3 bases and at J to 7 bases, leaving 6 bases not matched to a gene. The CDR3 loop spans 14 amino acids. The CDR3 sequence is CASSHLDRGSGYTF. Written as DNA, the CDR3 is TGTGCCAGCAGCCACCTGGACAGGGGAAGTGGCTACACCTTC.

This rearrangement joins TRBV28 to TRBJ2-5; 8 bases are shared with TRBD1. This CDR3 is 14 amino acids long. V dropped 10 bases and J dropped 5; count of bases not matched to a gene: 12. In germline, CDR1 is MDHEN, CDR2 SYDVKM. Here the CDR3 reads CAIRPPGGDETQYF. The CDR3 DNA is TGTGCCATCCGCCCCCCAGGGGGCGATGAGACCCAGTACTTC. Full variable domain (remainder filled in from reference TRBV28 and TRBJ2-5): DVKVTQSSRYLVKRTGEKVFLECVQDMDHENMFWYRQDPGLGLRLIYFSYDVKMKEKGDIPEGYSVSREKKERFSLILESASTNQTSMYLCAIRPPGGDETQYFGPGTRLLVL.

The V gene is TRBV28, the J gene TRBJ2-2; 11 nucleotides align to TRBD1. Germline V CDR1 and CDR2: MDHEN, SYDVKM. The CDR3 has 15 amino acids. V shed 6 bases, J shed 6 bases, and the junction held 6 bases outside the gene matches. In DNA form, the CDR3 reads TGTGCCAGCAGCTCAGGGACAGGGGGATCCGGGGAGCTGTTTTTT. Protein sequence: CASSSGTGGSGELFF.

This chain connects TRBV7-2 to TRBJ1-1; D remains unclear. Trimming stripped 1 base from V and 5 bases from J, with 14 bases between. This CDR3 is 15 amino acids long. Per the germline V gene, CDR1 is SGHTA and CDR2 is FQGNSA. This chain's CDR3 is CASSLGSGWGTEAFF. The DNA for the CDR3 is TGTGCCAGCAGCTTAGGGTCGGGGTGGGGAACTGAAGCTTTCTTT.

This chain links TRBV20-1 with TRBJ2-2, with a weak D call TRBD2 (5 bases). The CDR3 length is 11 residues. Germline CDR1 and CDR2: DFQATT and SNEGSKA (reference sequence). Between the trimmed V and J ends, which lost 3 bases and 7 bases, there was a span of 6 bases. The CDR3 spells CSARRDGELFF. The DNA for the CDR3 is TGCAGTGCTAGGAGGGACGGGGAGCTGTTTTTT.

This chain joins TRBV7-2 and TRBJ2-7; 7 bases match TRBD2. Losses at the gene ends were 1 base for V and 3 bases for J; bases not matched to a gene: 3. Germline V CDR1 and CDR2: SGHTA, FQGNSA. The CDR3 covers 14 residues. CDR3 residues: CASSLGGGIYEQYF. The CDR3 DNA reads TGTGCCAGCAGCTTAGGGGGAGGGATCTACGAGCAGTACTTC.

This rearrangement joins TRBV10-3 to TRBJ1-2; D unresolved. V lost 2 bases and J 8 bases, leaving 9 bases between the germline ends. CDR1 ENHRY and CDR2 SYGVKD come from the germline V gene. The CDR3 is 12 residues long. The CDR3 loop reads CAISEDGMGYTF. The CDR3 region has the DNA TGTGCCATCAGTGAGGACGGGATGGGCTACACCTTC.

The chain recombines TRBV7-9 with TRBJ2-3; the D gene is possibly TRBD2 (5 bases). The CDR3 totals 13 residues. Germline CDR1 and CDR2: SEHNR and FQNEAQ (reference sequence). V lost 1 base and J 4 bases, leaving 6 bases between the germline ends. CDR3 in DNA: TGTGCCAGCAGCTTAGACGGGGCAGATACGCAGTATTTT. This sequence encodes CASSLDGADTQYF.

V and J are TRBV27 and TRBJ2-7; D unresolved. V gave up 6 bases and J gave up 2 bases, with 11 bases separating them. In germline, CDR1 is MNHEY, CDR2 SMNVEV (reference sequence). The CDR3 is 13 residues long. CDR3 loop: CASSHTAAYEQYF. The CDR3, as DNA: TGTGCCAGCAGCCATACGGCGGCCTACGAGCAGTACTTC.

CDR3 sequence reads: CASSTTAGSYEQYF. The CDR3 DNA is TGCGCCAGCAGCACCACGGCAGGGTCCTACGAGCAGTACTTC. The gene calls are TRBV5-1 and TRBJ2-7, with TRBD1 as a possible D gene (5 bases). CDR1 and CDR2 from the germline V gene are SGHRS and YFSETQ. The V end was cut by 4 bases, the J end by 1 base, with 12 bases between. The CDR3 is 14 amino acids. Using reference TRBV5-1 and TRBJ2-7 for the parts outside the CDR3, the full variable domain is KAGVTQTPRYLIKTRGQQVTLSCSPISGHRSVSWYQQTPGQGLQFLFEYFSETQRNKGNFPGRFSGRQFSNSRSEMNVSTLELGDSALYLCASSTTAGSYEQYFGPGTRLTVT.

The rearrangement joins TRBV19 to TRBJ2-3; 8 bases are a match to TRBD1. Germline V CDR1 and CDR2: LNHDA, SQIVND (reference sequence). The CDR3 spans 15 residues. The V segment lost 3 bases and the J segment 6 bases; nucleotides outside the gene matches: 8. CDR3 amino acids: CASSITTGARDTQYF. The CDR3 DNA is TGTGCCAGTAGTATCACGACAGGGGCCCGGGATACGCAGTATTTT. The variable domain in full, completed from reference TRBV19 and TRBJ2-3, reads DGGITQSPKYLFRKEGQNVTLSCEQNLNHDAMYWYRQDPGQGLRLIYYSQIVNDFQKGDIAEGYSVSREKKESFPLTVTSAQKNPTAFYLCASSITTGARDTQYFGPGTRLTVL.

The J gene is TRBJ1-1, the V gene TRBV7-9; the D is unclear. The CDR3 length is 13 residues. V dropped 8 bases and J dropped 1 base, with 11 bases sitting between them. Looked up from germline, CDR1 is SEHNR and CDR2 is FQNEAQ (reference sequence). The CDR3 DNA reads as TGTGCCAGCGACTCCCCGGGGAACACTGAAGCTTTCTTT. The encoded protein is CASDSPGNTEAFF.

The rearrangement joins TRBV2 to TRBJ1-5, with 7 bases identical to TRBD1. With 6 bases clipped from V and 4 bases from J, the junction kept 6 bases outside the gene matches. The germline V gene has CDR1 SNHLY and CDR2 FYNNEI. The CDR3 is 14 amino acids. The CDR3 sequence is CASRGGTDNQPQHF. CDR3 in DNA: TGTGCCAGCAGAGGCGGGACAGATAATCAGCCCCAGCATTTT.

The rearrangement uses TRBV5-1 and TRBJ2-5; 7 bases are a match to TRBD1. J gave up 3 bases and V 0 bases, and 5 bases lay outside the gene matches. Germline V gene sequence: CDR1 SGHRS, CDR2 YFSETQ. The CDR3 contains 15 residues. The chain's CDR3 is CASSLAQGVKETQYF. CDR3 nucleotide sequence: TGCGCCAGCAGCTTGGCGCAGGGGGTGAAAGAGACCCAGTACTTC.

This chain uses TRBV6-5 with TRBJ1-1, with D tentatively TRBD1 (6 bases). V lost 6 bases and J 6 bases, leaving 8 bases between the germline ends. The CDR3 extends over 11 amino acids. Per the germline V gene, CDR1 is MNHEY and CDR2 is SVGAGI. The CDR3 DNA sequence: TGTGCCAGCAGCAGGGGACCTGAAGCTTTCTTT. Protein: CASSRGPEAFF.

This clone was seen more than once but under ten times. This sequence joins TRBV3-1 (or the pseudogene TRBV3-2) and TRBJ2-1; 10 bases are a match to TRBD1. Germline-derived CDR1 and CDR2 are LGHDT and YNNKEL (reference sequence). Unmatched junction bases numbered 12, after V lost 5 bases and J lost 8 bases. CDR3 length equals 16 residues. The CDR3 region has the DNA TGTGCCAGCAGCGCTATAGGGACAGGGGTGGTCGATGAGCAGTTCTTC. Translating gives CASSAIGTGVVDEQFF.

The CDR3 nucleotides read TGTGCCAGCAGCTTGATGCTAGCGCAACAAGAGACCCAGTACTTC. Translation: CASSLMLAQQETQYF. The chain recombines TRBV5-5 with TRBJ2-5; tentative D call: TRBD2 (6 bases). The CDR3 runs to 15 residues. V lost 1 base and J 2 bases, leaving 12 bases between the germline ends. The germline V gene has CDR1 SGHKS and CDR2 YYEKEE (reference sequence).

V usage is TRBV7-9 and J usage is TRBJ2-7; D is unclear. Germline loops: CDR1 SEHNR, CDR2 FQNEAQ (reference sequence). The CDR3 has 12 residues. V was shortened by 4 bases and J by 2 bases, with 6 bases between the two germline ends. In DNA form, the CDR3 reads TGTGCCAGCAGCTCATCCCCCTACGAGCAGTACTTC. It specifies CASSSSPYEQYF. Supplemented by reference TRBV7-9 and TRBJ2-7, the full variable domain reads DTGVSQNPRHKITKRGQNVTFRCDPISEHNRLYWYRQTLGQGPEFLTYFQNEAQLEKSRLLSDRFSAERPKGSFSTLEIQRTEQGDSAMYLCASSSSPYEQYFGPGTRLTVT.

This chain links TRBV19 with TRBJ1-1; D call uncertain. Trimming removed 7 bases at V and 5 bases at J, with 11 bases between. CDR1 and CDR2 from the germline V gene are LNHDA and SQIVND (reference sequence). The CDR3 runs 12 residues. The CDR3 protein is CASNSRGTEAFF. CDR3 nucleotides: TGTGCCAGTAATAGTCGAGGGACTGAAGCTTTCTTT.

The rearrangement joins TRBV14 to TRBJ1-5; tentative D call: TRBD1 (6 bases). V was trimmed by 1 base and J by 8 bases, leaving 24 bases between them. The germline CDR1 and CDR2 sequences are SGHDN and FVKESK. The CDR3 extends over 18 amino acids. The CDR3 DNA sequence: TGTGCCAGCAGCCAAGTGTCCCGGCGGGGGCCGCGGAATGAGCCCCAGCATTTT. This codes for CASSQVSRRGPRNEPQHF.

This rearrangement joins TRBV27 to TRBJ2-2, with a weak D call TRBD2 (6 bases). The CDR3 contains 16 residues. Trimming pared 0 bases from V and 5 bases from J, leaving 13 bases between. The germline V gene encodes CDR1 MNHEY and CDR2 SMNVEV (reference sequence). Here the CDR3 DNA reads TGTGCCAGCAGTTTATCGGGAAGGGCGGGAACCGGGGAGCTGTTTTTT. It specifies CASSLSGRAGTGELFF.

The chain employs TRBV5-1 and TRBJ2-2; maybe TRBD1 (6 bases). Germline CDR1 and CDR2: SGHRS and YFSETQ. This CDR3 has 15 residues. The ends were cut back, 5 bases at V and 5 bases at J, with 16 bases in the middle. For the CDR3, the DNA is TGCGCCAGCAGACATACTACCGGGACAACCGGGGAGCTGTTTTTT. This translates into CASRHTTGTTGELFF.

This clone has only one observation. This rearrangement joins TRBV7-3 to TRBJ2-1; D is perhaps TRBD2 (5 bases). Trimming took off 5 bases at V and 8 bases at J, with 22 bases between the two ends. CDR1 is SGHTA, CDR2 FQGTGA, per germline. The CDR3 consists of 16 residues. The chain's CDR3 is CASSPQTDTRIDEQFF. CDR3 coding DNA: TGTGCCAGCAGCCCTCAAACCGATACTAGAATCGATGAGCAGTTCTTC.